This is a list of T cell receptor beta chains from one sample in a study of vaccination effects on CD4 cells after COVID-19. Clones were sequenced by immunoSEQ multiplex PCR, and TCRdb holds only the in-frame ones, with some missing. The sample carries 30,000 or so clones, around 70% recorded once. What these receptors recognize is not known. Specimen: CD4+ T cells from PBMCs cultured with HCoV-NL63 spike peptides, collected after COVID-19 vaccination. These receptors all come from a human donor who received a COVID-19 vaccine. CDR3s include the opening cysteine and the closing phenylalanine or tryptophan. The order of the fields is J gene, V gene, clone size, D gene, CDR3 DNA, CDR3 protein. A D gene is named only where the DNA matches it firmly. Clone size appears in some rows only: once, few, many, or a class for an expanded clone.

TRBJ1-1,TRBV7-2,NA,TRBD1,TGTGCCAGCAGACCTCCACAGGGGGCGAGGACTGAAGCTTTCTTT,CASRPPQGARTEAFF
TRBJ2-2,TRBV7-7,NA,NA,TGTGCCAGCAGCAATGCCGGGGAGCTGTTTTTT,CASSNAGELFF
TRBJ2-3,TRBV7-9,few,TRBD2,TGTGCCAGCAGCCCGACTAGCGGGAGAACAGATACGCAGTATTTT,CASSPTSGRTDTQYF
TRBJ2-1,TRBV19,NA,TRBD2,TGTGCCAGTAGTATCATCTCTAGCGGGAGTAATGAGCAGTTCTTC,CASSIISSGSNEQFF
TRBJ1-1,TRBV2,NA,NA,TGTGCCAGCAGCGCGGGACAAAGATCTGAAGCTTTCTTT,CASSAGQRSEAFF
TRBJ1-1,TRBV5-8,NA,NA,TGTGCCAGCAGCCCCGGACAGCGAAAAGCTTTCTTT,CASSPGQRKAFF
TRBJ1-2,TRBV11-2,NA,NA,TGTGCCAGCAGCTTAGGGGGCCAACGCTATGGCTACACCTTC,CASSLGGQRYGYTF
TRBJ2-1,TRBV5-3,NA,NA,TGTGCCAGAAGCGCTTGTACCTTACCCGATTACAATGAGCAGTTCTTC,CARSACTLPDYNEQFF
TRBJ1-4,TRBV10-3,NA,NA,TGTGCCATCAGTGCAGGGGCGACTAATGAAAAACTGTTTTTT,CAISAGATNEKLFF
TRBJ1-2,TRBV5-4,NA,TRBD1,TGTGCCAGCAGCTTGGACAGGGGGCAGGATGGCTACACCTTC,CASSLDRGQDGYTF
TRBJ2-5,TRBV11-3,NA,TRBD2,TGTGCCAGCAGCCCGCAGCATCGGGAGGGGGTGACCCAGTACTTC,CASSPQHREGVTQYF
TRBJ1-4,TRBV27,few,NA,TGTGCCAGCAGTCCATCGTCAGGGGTTTGGGAAAAACTGTTTTTT,CASSPSSGVWEKLFF
TRBJ1-2,TRBV19,few,TRBD1,TGTGCCAGTAGTATAGGTGCAGGGGGCGTCGTGGATGGCTACACCTTC,CASSIGAGGVVDGYTF
TRBJ1-1,TRBV19,NA,NA,TGTGCCAGTAGCCTACAGGGCTTGAACACTGAAGCTTTCTTT,CASSLQGLNTEAFF
TRBJ2-1,TRBV7-6,NA,NA,TGTGCCAGCAGCTTATCTTTGAGGGGCTCGGGAGCCTCCTACAATGAGCAGTTCTTC,CASSLSLRGSGASYNEQFF
TRBJ2-7,TRBV11-2,NA,NA,TGTGCCAGCAGCTTAGGGGGGAGCAGCGGAGGGGCCTACGAGCAGTACTTC,CASSLGGSSGGAYEQYF